This T cell receptor beta chain is drawn from a study of cytomegalovirus exposure and HLA in healthy donors. The PCR contained 60 Vbeta and 13 Jbeta primers. Sequencing used immunoSEQ multiplex PCR; TCRdb keeps in-frame clones, though not all of them. Of 200,000 to 300,000 clones listed, around 81% were seen once; the top ten hold less than 8.5%. Sequenced material: PBMCs. The source is a woman aged 60-75 years in good health and CMV-seropositive.

The DNA of the CDR3 is TGTGCCAGCAGTGTGGGGGCATCTTACGAGCAGTACTTC. Residues: CASSVGASYEQYF. The chain has TRBV2 and TRBJ2-7; perhaps TRBD1 as D (6 bases). CDR3 length: 13 amino acids. Looked up from germline, CDR1 is SNHLY and CDR2 is FYNNEI. The V end was cut by 4 bases, the J end by 4 bases, with 11 bases between.